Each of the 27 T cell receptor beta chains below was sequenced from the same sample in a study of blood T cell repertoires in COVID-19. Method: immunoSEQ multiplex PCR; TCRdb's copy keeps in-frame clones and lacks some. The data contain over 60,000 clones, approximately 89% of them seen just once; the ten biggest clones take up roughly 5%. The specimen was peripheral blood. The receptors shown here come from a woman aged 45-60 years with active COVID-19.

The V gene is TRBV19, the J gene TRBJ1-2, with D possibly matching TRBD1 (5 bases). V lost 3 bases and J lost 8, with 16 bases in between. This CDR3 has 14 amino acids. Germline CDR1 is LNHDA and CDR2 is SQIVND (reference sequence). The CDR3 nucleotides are TGTGCCAGTAGTATCGAGGCAGGGCGGGGAGGCTACACCTTC. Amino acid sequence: CASSIEAGRGGYTF.

CDR3 sequence (DNA): TGTGCCAGTACCTCACAGGGGATCGTTAACTATGGCTACACCTTC. It specifies CASTSQGIVNYGYTF. The genes are TRBV19 and TRBJ1-2; 7 bases align to TRBD1. The junction had 9 bases not matched to a gene; V was cut back by 7 bases and J by 1 base. Germline V gives CDR1 LNHDA, CDR2 SQIVND (reference sequence). The CDR3 length is 15 residues.

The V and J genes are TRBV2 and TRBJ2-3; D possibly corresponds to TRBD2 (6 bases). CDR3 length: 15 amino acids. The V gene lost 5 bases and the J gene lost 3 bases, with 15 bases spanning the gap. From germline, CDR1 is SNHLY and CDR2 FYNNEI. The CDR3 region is CASSPGAGWTDTQYF. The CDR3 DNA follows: TGTGCCAGCAGTCCGGGAGCAGGGTGGACAGATACGCAGTATTTT.

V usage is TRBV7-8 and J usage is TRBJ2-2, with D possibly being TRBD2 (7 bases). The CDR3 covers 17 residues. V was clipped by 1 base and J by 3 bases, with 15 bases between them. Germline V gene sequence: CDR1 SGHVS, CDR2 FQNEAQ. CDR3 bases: TGTGCCAGCAGCTTAGGGGGGCTAGCGGAGTACACCGGGGAGCTGTTTTTT. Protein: CASSLGGLAEYTGELFF.

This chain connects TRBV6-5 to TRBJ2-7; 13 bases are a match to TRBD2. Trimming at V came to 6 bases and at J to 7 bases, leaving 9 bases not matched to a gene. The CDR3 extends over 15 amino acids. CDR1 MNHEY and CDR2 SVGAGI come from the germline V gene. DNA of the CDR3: TGTGCCAGCAGCCAACCACTAGCGGGAGGGCGTGAGCAGTACTTC. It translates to CASSQPLAGGREQYF.

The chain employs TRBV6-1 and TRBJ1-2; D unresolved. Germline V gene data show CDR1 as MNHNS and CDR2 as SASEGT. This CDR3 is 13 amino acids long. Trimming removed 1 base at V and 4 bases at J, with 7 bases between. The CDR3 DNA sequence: TGTGCCAGCAGTGAAGGACTGATCTATGGCTACACCTTC. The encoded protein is CASSEGLIYGYTF.

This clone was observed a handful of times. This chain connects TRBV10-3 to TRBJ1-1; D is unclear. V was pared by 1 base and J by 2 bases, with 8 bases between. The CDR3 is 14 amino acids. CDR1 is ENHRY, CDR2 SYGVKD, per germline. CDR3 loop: CAISEFEGNTEAFF. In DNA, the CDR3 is TGTGCCATCAGTGAGTTTGAGGGCAACACTGAAGCTTTCTTT.

CDR3 protein: CASSFGGYEQYF. For the CDR3, the DNA is TGTGCCAGCAGCTTCGGGGGCTACGAGCAGTACTTC. V gene TRBV11-2 combines with J gene TRBJ2-7, with a weak D call TRBD2 (6 bases). V lost 3 bases, J lost 3 bases, and 6 bases lay in between. The length of the CDR3 is 12 residues. The germline V gene encodes CDR1 SGHAT and CDR2 FQNNGV.

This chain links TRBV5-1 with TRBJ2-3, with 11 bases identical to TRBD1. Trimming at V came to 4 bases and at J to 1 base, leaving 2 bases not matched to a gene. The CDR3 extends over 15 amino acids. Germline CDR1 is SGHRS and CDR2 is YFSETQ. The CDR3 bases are TGCGCCAGCAGCGGGGGACAGGGGGGCACAGATACGCAGTATTTT. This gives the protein CASSGGQGGTDTQYF.

The DNA of the CDR3 is TGTGCCAGCACCCAGGCGACCGGGAAGATTTCGGGTGAGCAGTTCTTC. Translating it yields CASTQATGKISGEQFF. The genes are TRBV7-9 and TRBJ2-1, with a possible D match to TRBD2 (5 bases). This CDR3 spans 16 amino acids. V was shortened by 7 bases and J by 9 bases, with 25 bases between the two germline ends. Germline CDR1 SEHNR, CDR2 FQNEAQ (reference sequence).

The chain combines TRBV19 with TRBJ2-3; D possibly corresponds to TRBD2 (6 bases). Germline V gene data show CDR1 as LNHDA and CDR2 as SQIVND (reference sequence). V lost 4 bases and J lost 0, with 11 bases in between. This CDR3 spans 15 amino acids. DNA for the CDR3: TGTGCCAGTAGTACGGACTATTCAAGCACAGATACGCAGTATTTT. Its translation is CASSTDYSSTDTQYF.

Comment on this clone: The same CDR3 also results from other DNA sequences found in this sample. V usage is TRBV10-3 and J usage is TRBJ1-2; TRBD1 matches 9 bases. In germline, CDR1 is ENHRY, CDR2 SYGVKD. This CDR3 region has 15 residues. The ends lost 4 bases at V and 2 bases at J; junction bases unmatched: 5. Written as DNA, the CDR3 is TGTGCCATCAGTGGGGGACAGGGTGCCAACTATGGCTACACCTTC. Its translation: CAISGGQGANYGYTF.

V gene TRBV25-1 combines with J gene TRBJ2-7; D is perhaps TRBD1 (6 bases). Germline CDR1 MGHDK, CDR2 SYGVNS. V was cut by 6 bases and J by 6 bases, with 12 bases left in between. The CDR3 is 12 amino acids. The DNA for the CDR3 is TGTGCCAGCAGAGGCAGGGGTTTCGAGCAGTACTTC. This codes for CASRGRGFEQYF.

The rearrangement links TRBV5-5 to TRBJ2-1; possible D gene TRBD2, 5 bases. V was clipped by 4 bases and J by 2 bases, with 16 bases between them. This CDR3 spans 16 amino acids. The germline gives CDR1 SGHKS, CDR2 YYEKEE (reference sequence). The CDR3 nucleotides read TGTGCCAGCAGCCCGGCCCCTAGCTCCACCTACAATGAGCAGTTCTTC. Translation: CASSPAPSSTYNEQFF.

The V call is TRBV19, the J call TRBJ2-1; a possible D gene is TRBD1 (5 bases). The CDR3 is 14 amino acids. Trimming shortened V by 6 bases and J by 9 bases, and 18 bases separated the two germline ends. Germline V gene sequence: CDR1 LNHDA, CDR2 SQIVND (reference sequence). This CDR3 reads CASSRGRGRGEQFF. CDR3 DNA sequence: TGTGCCAGTAGCAGAGGTAGAGGTAGGGGTGAGCAGTTCTTC.

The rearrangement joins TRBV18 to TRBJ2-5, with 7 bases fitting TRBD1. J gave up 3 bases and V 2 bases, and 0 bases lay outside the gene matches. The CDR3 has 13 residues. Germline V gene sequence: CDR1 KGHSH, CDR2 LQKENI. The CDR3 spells CASSPDREETQYF. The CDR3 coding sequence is TGTGCCAGCTCACCAGACAGGGAAGAGACCCAGTACTTC.

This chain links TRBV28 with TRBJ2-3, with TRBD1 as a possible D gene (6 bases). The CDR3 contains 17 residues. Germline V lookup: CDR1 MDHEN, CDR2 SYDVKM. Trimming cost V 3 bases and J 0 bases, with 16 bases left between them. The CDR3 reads CASSFSTDRMSTDTQYF. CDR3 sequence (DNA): TGTGCCAGCAGTTTTTCTACGGACAGAATGAGCACAGATACGCAGTATTTT.

In nucleotides, the CDR3 is TGTGCCAGTAGTCTCCAAGACAGTTATAGAAACACCATATATTTT. It is translated as CASSLQDSYRNTIYF. The chain carries TRBV19 and TRBJ1-3; TRBD1 might be the D (5 bases). CDR1 LNHDA and CDR2 SQIVND come from the germline V gene (reference sequence). Trimming took off 5 bases at V and 5 bases at J, with 16 bases between the two ends. This CDR3 is built from 15 residues.

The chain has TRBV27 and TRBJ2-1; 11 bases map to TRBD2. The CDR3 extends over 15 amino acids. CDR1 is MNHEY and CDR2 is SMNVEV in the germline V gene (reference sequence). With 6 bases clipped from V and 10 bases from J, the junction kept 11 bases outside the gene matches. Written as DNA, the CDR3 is TGTGCCAGCAGGTATATAGCGGGAGGGCCGAGGGAGCAGTTCTTC. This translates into CASRYIAGGPREQFF.

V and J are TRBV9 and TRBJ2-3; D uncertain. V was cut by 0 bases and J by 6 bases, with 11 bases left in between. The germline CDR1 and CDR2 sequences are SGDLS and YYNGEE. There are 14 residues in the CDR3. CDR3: CASSVAIPRDTQYF. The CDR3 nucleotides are TGTGCCAGCAGCGTAGCGATACCTAGGGATACGCAGTATTTT.

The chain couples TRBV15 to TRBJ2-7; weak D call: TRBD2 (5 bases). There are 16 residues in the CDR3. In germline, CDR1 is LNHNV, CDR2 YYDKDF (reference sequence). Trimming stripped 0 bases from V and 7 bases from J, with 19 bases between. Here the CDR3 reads CATSREGSSPRREQYF. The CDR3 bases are TGTGCCACCAGCAGAGAAGGGAGTAGCCCACGGAGGGAGCAGTACTTC.

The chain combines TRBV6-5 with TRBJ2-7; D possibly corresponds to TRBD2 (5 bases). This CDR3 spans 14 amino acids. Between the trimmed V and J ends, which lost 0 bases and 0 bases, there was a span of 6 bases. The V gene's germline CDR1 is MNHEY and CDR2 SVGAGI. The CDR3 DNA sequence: TGTGCCAGCAGTTACTCAACTAGCTCCTACGAGCAGTACTTC. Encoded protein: CASSYSTSSYEQYF.

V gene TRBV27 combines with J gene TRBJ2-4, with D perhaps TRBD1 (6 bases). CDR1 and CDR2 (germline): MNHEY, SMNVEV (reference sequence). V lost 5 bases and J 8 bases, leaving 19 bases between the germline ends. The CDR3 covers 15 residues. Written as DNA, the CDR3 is TGTGCCAGCAGTAGAAACAGGGTGGGACGGGACATTCAGTACTTC. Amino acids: CASSRNRVGRDIQYF.

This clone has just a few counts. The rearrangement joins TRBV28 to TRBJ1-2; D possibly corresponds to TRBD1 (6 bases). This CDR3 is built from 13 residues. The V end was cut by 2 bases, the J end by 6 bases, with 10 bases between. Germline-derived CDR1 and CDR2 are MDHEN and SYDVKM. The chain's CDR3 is CASSLGTLNGYTF. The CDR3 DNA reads TGTGCCAGCAGTTTAGGGACACTGAATGGCTACACCTTC.

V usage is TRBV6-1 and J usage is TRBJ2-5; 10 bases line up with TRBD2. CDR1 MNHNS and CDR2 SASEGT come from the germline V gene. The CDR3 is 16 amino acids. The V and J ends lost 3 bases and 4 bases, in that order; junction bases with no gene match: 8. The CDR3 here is CASSDSLAGAIETQYF. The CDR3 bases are TGTGCCAGCAGTGATAGTCTAGCGGGAGCGATAGAGACCCAGTACTTC.

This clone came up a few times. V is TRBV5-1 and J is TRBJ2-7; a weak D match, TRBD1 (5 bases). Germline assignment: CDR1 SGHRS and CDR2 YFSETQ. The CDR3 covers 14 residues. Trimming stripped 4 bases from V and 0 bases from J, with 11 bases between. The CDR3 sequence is CASSHQGSSYEQYF. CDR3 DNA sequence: TGCGCCAGCAGCCACCAGGGAAGCTCCTACGAGCAGTACTTC.

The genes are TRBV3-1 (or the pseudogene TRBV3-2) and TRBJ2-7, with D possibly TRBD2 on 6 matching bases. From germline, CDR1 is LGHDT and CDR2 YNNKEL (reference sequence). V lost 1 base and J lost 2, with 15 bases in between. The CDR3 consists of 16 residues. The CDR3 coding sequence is TGTGCCAGCAGCCAAGGCGGGATTCCCGTTGCCTACGAGCAGTACTTC. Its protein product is CASSQGGIPVAYEQYF.